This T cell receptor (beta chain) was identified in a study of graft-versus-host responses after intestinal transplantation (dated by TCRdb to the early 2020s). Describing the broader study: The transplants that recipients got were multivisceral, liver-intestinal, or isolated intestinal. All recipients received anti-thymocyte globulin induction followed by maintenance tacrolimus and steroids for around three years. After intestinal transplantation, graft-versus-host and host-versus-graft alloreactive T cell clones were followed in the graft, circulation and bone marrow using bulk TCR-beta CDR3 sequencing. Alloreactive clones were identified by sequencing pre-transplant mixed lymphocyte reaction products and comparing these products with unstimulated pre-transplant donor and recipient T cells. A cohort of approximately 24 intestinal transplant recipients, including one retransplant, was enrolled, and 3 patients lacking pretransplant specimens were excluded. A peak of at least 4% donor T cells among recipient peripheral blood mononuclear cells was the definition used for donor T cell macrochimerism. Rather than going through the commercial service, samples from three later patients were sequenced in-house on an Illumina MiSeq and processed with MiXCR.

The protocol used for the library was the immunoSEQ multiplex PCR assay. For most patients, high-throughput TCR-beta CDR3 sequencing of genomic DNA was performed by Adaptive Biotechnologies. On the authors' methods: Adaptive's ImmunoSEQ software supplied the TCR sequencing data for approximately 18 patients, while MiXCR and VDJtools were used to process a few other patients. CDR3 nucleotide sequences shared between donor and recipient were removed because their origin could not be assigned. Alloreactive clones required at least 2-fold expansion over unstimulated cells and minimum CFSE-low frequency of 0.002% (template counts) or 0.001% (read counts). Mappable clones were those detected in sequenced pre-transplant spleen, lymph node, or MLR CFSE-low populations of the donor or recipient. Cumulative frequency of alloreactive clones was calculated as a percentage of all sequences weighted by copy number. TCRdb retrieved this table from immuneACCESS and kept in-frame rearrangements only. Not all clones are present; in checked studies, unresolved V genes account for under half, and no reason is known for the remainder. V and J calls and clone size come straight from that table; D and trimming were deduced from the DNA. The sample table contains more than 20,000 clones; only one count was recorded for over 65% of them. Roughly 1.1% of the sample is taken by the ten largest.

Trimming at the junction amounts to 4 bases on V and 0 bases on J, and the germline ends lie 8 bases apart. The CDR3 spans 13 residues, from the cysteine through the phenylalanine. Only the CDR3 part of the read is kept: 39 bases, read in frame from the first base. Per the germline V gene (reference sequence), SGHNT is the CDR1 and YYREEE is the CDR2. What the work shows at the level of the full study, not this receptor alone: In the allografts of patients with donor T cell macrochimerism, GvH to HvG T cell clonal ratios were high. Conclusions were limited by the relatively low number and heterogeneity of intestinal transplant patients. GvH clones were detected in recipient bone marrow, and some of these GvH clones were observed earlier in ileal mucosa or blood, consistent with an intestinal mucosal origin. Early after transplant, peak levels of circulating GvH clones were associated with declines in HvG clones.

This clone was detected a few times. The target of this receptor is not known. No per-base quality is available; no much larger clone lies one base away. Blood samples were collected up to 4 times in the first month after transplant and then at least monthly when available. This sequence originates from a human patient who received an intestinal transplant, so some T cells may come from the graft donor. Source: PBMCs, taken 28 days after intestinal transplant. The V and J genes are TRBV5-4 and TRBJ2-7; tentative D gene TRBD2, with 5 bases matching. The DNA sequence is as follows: TGTGCCAGCAGCACCCGGGACTCCTACGAGCAGTACTTC. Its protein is CASSTRDSYEQYF. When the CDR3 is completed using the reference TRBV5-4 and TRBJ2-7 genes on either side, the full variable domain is ETGVTQSPTHLIKTRGQQVTLRCSSQSGHNTVSWYQQALGQGPQFIFQYYREEENGRGNFPPRFSGLQFPNYSSELNVNALELDDSALYLCASSTRDSYEQYFGPGTRLTVT.